The clone carrying this TCR beta chain showed up many times. Its antigen remains unidentified. The entry originates in a study of molecular identifiers for immune sequencing clone quantification. Listed TCR primers, together with previously described methods, were used for the bulk TCR libraries. TCRdb re-called the PCR reads with MiXCR, one entry per CDR3 protein. The data contain 70,000 to 95,000 distinct CDR3 sequences, around 17% of them singletons. Broader study findings: Clones with over 20 RNA copies captured over 98% of effector molecules but under 1% of naive ones.

What was sequenced was naive CD8+ T cells from blood, with Jurkat cell RNA spiked in. Indicated subset: FACS-sorted CD8+CD4-CCR7+CD45RA+ naive T cells. This TCR was recovered from a human donor in good health. Some libraries in this study had Jurkat cell RNA spiked in.

In DNA form, the CDR3 reads TGTGCCAGCAGTTTAACTGGAGGGGGCCACAATGAGCAGTTCTTC. This gives the protein CASSLTGGGHNEQFF. The chain combines TRBV12-3 or TRBV12-4 with TRBJ2-1; weak D call: TRBD1 (7 bases). V was trimmed by 2 bases and J by 5 bases, leaving 13 bases between them. The CDR3 loop spans 15 amino acids.